One and the same sample provided the 22 T cell receptor beta chains below, sequenced in a study of control samples from healthy donors and cancer patients. The assay was immunoSEQ multiplex PCR, and TCRdb's table has in-frame clones only and misses some. The data show about 48,000 clones, over 90% seen once. Sequencing used PBMCs. Receptor source: a woman between 50 and 59 years old with head and neck cancer.

V usage is TRBV6-6 and J usage is TRBJ2-2; a weak D match, TRBD1 (5 bases). Between the trimmed V and J ends, which lost 2 bases and 7 bases, there was a span of 5 bases. This CDR3 comprises 12 residues. The germline V gene has CDR1 MNHNY and CDR2 SVGAGI (reference sequence). In nucleotides, the CDR3 is TGTGCCAGCAGTTACGACAGCGGGGAGCTGTTTTTT. Translated: CASSYDSGELFF.

The genes are TRBV2 and TRBJ1-2, with D possibly matching TRBD1 (6 bases). The CDR3 runs 14 residues. CDR1 and CDR2 (germline): SNHLY, FYNNEI. Trimming stripped 7 bases from V and 2 bases from J, with 14 bases between. CDR3 coding DNA: TGTGCCAGCAACTCACGGACAGTCAACTATGGCTACACCTTC. Encoded protein: CASNSRTVNYGYTF.

The rearrangement links TRBV28 to TRBJ1-5; D is uncertain. Trimming removed 8 bases from V and 2 bases from J, with 10 bases in between. Germline assignment: CDR1 MDHEN and CDR2 SYDVKM. This CDR3 is built from 13 residues. CDR3 DNA: TGTGCCAGCGCGCGGACGCGCAATCAGCCCCAGCATTTT. Its translation is CASARTRNQPQHF.

As concerns this clone: Other nucleotide sequences in the sample specify the same CDR3. The V call is TRBV10-3, the J call TRBJ2-6; 7 nucleotides match TRBD1. Trimming took 6 bases from V and 0 from J; bases not matched to a gene: 8. Looked up from germline, CDR1 is ENHRY and CDR2 is SYGVKD. The CDR3 covers 17 residues. The CDR3 is CAISRTGPDSGANVLTF. CDR3 bases: TGTGCCATCAGCCGGACAGGTCCCGACTCTGGGGCCAACGTCCTGACTTTC.

This sequence joins TRBV29-1 and TRBJ2-1, with D perhaps matching TRBD1 (6 bases). This CDR3 spans 16 amino acids. Trimming stripped 4 bases from V and 0 bases from J, with 16 bases between. Germline V gives CDR1 SQVTM, CDR2 ANQGSEA. Here the CDR3 reads CSVGGYTGSSYNEQFF. CDR3 bases: TGCAGCGTTGGGGGGTATACAGGGAGCTCCTACAATGAGCAGTTCTTC.

This rearrangement joins TRBV19 to TRBJ2-3; 9 bases match TRBD1. CDR1 LNHDA and CDR2 SQIVND come from the germline V gene (reference sequence). Trimming removed 7 bases from V and 4 bases from J; junction bases left unmatched: 6. The CDR3 loop spans 14 amino acids. The CDR3 sequence: CASTPGQGSDTQYF. CDR3 nucleotide sequence: TGTGCCAGTACTCCGGGACAGGGTTCAGATACGCAGTATTTT.

The count of this clone is one. The chain employs TRBV6-2 or TRBV6-3 and TRBJ2-5; D remains ambiguous. Trimming removed 2 bases at V and 5 bases at J, with 9 bases between. The CDR3 has 13 amino acids. CDR1 MNHEY and CDR2 SVGEGT come from the germline V gene. CDR3 loop: CASSYLRAETQYF. The DNA of the CDR3 is TGTGCCAGCAGTTACCTTAGGGCCGAGACCCAGTACTTC.

V and J are TRBV4-2 and TRBJ2-7; no reliable D call. Germline lookup yields CDR1 LGHNA and CDR2 YNFKEQ. The CDR3 has 13 amino acids. V lost 4 bases, J lost 0 bases, and 7 bases lay in between. CDR3 DNA: TGTGCCAGCAGCCTTGAGGACTCCTACGAGCAGTACTTC. Translated, it gives CASSLEDSYEQYF.

This chain joins TRBV6-5 and TRBJ1-2; D unclear. Germline V gene data show CDR1 as MNHEY and CDR2 as SVGAGI. The CDR3 consists of 16 residues. V dropped 0 bases and J dropped 4 bases, with 15 bases sitting between them. In nucleotides, the CDR3 is TGTGCCAGCAGTTACTCGGGTCAGACCGAGGGCTATGGCTACACCTTC. Protein sequence: CASSYSGQTEGYGYTF.

The J gene is TRBJ1-5, the V gene TRBV6-2 or TRBV6-3; D is unclear. The CDR3 has 15 residues. Germline CDR1 reads MNHEY; CDR2 reads SVGEGT. Trimming cost V 4 bases and J 0 bases, with 10 bases left between them. The CDR3 DNA follows: TGTGCCAGCAGTTTTGGACGAGATAGCAATCAGCCCCAGCATTTT. Protein product: CASSFGRDSNQPQHF.

The gene calls are TRBV13 and TRBJ2-1, with 10 bases aligning to TRBD2. Per the germline V gene, CDR1 is PRHDT and CDR2 is FYEKMQ (reference sequence). V was pared by 5 bases and J by 7 bases, with 14 bases of the junction left unmatched. The CDR3 is made up of 17 amino acids. The CDR3 coding sequence is TGTGCCAGCAGCCGCTCCACTCTAGCGGGAGTAAGGAATGAGCAGTTCTTC. This sequence encodes CASSRSTLAGVRNEQFF.

This rearrangement joins TRBV19 to TRBJ1-1; perhaps TRBD1 as D (6 bases). The CDR3 contains 15 residues. Germline V gives CDR1 LNHDA, CDR2 SQIVND (reference sequence). V was cut by 0 bases and J by 4 bases, with 12 bases left in between. Here the CDR3 DNA reads TGTGCCAGTAGTATAGAACCAGGGGATGGCACTGAAGCTTTCTTT. This codes for CASSIEPGDGTEAFF.

CDR3 sequence reads: CASRQEETQYF. Written as DNA, the CDR3 is TGTGCCAGCAGACAGGAAGAGACCCAGTACTTC. V usage is TRBV2 and J usage is TRBJ2-5; a possible D gene is TRBD1 (5 bases). This CDR3 comprises 11 residues. CDR1 is SNHLY and CDR2 is FYNNEI in the germline V gene. Trimming pared 6 bases from V and 3 bases from J, leaving 5 bases between.

The gene calls are TRBV2 and TRBJ1-1, with unresolved D. The CDR3 sequence is 13 residues long. V was pared by 9 bases and J by 10 bases, with 21 bases between. Germline loops: CDR1 SNHLY, CDR2 FYNNEI. CDR3 coding DNA: TGTGCCAGTTCCTCTGACGGCAGAGCAGGAGCTTTCTTT. Translated, it gives CASSSDGRAGAFF.

The genes are TRBV28 and TRBJ2-7; D perhaps matches TRBD2 (6 bases). Germline CDR1 is MDHEN and CDR2 is SYDVKM. This CDR3 is built from 17 residues. Trimming left V 5 bases short and J 1 base short, with 21 bases between. The CDR3 is CASSPAPPGEGSYEQYF. DNA of the CDR3: TGTGCCAGCAGTCCCGCCCCCCCGGGAGAAGGATCCTACGAGCAGTACTTC. The whole variable domain, filled in from reference TRBV28 and TRBJ2-7, reads DVKVTQSSRYLVKRTGEKVFLECVQDMDHENMFWYRQDPGLGLRLIYFSYDVKMKEKGDIPEGYSVSREKKERFSLILESASTNQTSMYLCASSPAPPGEGSYEQYFGPGTRLTVT.

V and J are TRBV28 and TRBJ1-1; 8 bases align to TRBD1. Losses at the gene ends were 4 bases for V and 5 bases for J; bases not matched to a gene: 6. The germline V gene has CDR1 MDHEN and CDR2 SYDVKM. The CDR3 loop spans 14 amino acids. The CDR3 nucleotides read TGTGCCAGCAGTTCCAGGGGGCTGGGAACTGAAGCTTTCTTT. It is translated as CASSSRGLGTEAFF.

DNA for the CDR3: TGTGCCTGGGGGGGTCTAGCGTCCCACAATGAGCAGTTCTTC. This sequence encodes CAWGGLASHNEQFF. The chain is built from TRBV30 and TRBJ2-1; tentatively, D is TRBD2 (6 bases). The germline CDR1 and CDR2 sequences are GTSNPN and SVGIG (reference sequence). Trimming took off 5 bases at V and 5 bases at J, with 16 bases between the two ends. The CDR3 is 14 residues long.

The V call is TRBV18, the J call TRBJ2-7, with 8 bases fitting TRBD1. Germline CDR1 reads KGHSH; CDR2 reads LQKENI. V gave up 3 bases and J gave up 3 bases; unmatched junction bases: 7. CDR3 length: 15 amino acids. The CDR3 protein is CASSPRGLENYEQYF. The DNA for the CDR3 is TGTGCCAGCTCACCCAGGGGGCTAGAAAACTACGAGCAGTACTTC.

The chain carries TRBV9 and TRBJ1-2; D possibly corresponds to TRBD1 (5 bases). The CDR3 sequence is 13 residues long. CDR1 is SGDLS, CDR2 YYNGEE, per germline. Trimming took off 4 bases at V and 4 bases at J, with 11 bases between the two ends. The chain's CDR3 is CASSPDGTYGYTF. CDR3 sequence (DNA): TGTGCCAGCAGCCCCGACGGGACCTATGGCTACACCTTC. The variable domain in full, with the rest retrieved from reference TRBV9 and TRBJ1-2, is DSGVTQTPKHLITATGQRVTLRCSPRSGDLSVYWYQQSLDQGLQFLIQYYNGEERAKGNILERFSAQQFPDLHSELNLSSLELGDSALYFCASSPDGTYGYTFGSGTRLTVV.

This clone was detected once. The chain has TRBV5-1 and TRBJ1-1; TRBD1 matches 7 bases. This CDR3 comprises 14 residues. From germline, CDR1 is SGHRS and CDR2 YFSETQ. The V and J ends lost 4 bases and 3 bases, in that order; junction bases with no gene match: 6. The CDR3 protein is CASSMRQGHTEAFF. The CDR3 DNA follows: TGCGCCAGCAGCATGCGACAGGGACACACTGAAGCTTTCTTT.

The J gene is TRBJ1-1, the V gene TRBV9, with D possibly matching TRBD1 (5 bases). The V and J ends lost 3 bases and 1 base respectively, with 13 bases between them. The CDR3 is made up of 15 amino acids. Looked up from germline, CDR1 is SGDLS and CDR2 is YYNGEE. The CDR3 coding sequence is TGTGCCAGCAGCGCTCAGACAGTTCCGAACACTGAAGCTTTCTTT. It specifies CASSAQTVPNTEAFF.

V usage is TRBV2 and J usage is TRBJ1-2; tentative D call: TRBD1 (5 bases). This CDR3 contains 10 residues. Germline V gene sequence: CDR1 SNHLY, CDR2 FYNNEI. The ends were cut back, 6 bases at V and 8 bases at J, with 7 bases in the middle. This CDR3 reads CASRGGGYTF. The CDR3 DNA sequence: TGTGCCAGCAGGGGGGGAGGCTACACCTTC.